The 13 T cell receptor beta chains below were found in one sample sequenced in a study of blood T cell repertoires in COVID-19. Data came from immunoSEQ multiplex PCR; TCRdb stores just in-frame clones and leaves some out. The top ten clones hold roughly 0.92% of a sample with about 290,000 clones, 89% of them seen once. Sequencing was done on a sample of peripheral blood. Receptors were obtained from a woman in her 40s who had recovered from COVID-19.

This clone has more than one count but fewer than ten. The rearrangement links TRBV5-1 to TRBJ2-2; D possibly corresponds to TRBD2 (6 bases). With 5 bases removed from V and 1 base from J, the gap between germline ends came to 12 bases. This CDR3 has 15 residues. Germline loops: CDR1 SGHRS, CDR2 YFSETQ. CDR3 bases: TGCGCCAGCAGTTTACGGGAGCTGAACACCGGGGAGCTGTTTTTT. This sequence encodes CASSLRELNTGELFF.

The gene calls are TRBV29-1 and TRBJ2-3; 7 bases map to TRBD1. This CDR3 comprises 14 residues. Germline CDR1 SQVTM, CDR2 ANQGSEA. The J segment lost 2 bases and the V segment lost 6 bases, leaving 8 bases of the junction unmatched. For the CDR3, the DNA is TGCAGCGTATTAAGACAGGGCCTCACAGATACGCAGTATTTT. Translation: CSVLRQGLTDTQYF.

The chain has TRBV28 and TRBJ2-5, with D maybe TRBD2 (5 bases). Trimming cost V 3 bases and J 2 bases, with 7 bases left between them. The germline CDR1 and CDR2 sequences are MDHEN and SYDVKM. This CDR3 contains 13 residues. CDR3 DNA: TGTGCCAGCAGTTTCGAGCGGCAAGAGACCCAGTACTTC. This translates into CASSFERQETQYF.

The genes are TRBV27 and TRBJ1-5, with a possible D match to TRBD1 (6 bases). CDR3 length: 14 amino acids. V lost 7 bases to trimming and J lost 2 bases, with 12 bases between them. Germline CDR1 is MNHEY and CDR2 is SMNVEV (reference sequence). CDR3 residues: CASMGGLGNQPQHF. The CDR3 DNA follows: TGTGCCAGCATGGGGGGGCTGGGCAATCAGCCCCAGCATTTT.

The chain couples TRBV23-1 to TRBJ2-1, with a tentative D call TRBD2 (5 bases). TRBV23-1 is an ORF, with its function uncertain. CDR3 length: 19 amino acids. The V and J ends lost 6 bases and 4 bases respectively, with 28 bases between them. In DNA, the CDR3 is TGCGCCAGCAGGGATGGAGATTGGACTCGTCCGCCCCAGTACAATGAGCAGTTCTTC. It encodes CASRDGDWTRPPQYNEQFF.

Regarding this clone: This sample also contains other DNA sequences that code for the same CDR3. V usage is TRBV5-1 and J usage is TRBJ2-3; no clear D. There are 14 residues in the CDR3. From germline, CDR1 is SGHRS and CDR2 YFSETQ. V was cut by 2 bases and J by 0 bases, with 7 bases left in between. CDR3 sequence: CASSLESSTDTQYF. Written as DNA, the CDR3 is TGCGCCAGCAGCTTAGAGTCAAGCACAGATACGCAGTATTTT. The full variable domain, completed using reference TRBV5-1 and TRBJ2-3, is KAGVTQTPRYLIKTRGQQVTLSCSPISGHRSVSWYQQTPGQGLQFLFEYFSETQRNKGNFPGRFSGRQFSNSRSEMNVSTLELGDSALYLCASSLESSTDTQYFGPGTRLTVL.

This sequence joins TRBV6-5 and TRBJ2-2; D perhaps matches TRBD2 (6 bases). This CDR3 has 12 residues. Germline CDR1 reads MNHEY; CDR2 reads SVGAGI. Trimming removed 8 bases at V and 6 bases at J, with 10 bases between. The CDR3 loop is CASGGLAGELFF. The CDR3 nucleotides read TGTGCCAGCGGGGGGTTGGCCGGGGAGCTGTTTTTT.

The chain links TRBV4-1 to TRBJ2-7, with TRBD2 identical over 9 bases. This CDR3 is 22 amino acids long. Germline V lookup: CDR1 MGHRA, CDR2 YSYEKL. J lost 0 bases, V lost 2 bases, and 23 bases had no gene match. This chain's CDR3 is CASSQYPWEAGTSLASSYEQYF. As DNA, the CDR3 is TGCGCCAGCAGCCAATACCCATGGGAAGCCGGGACTAGCCTTGCGAGCTCCTACGAGCAGTACTTC.

The chain has TRBV27 and TRBJ2-1; 9 nucleotides line up with TRBD2. Germline assignment: CDR1 MNHEY and CDR2 SMNVEV (reference sequence). CDR3 size: 15 residues. After removal of 3 bases from V and 4 bases from J, the junction contained 4 bases not matched to a gene. The CDR3 nucleotides read TGTGCCAGCAGTTTCATAGCGGGAGAATACAATGAGCAGTTCTTC. Its translation is CASSFIAGEYNEQFF.

The chain couples TRBV3-1 (or the pseudogene TRBV3-2) to TRBJ1-2, with D maybe TRBD1 (6 bases). CDR3 length: 14 residues. CDR1 LGHDT and CDR2 YNNKEL come from the germline V gene (reference sequence). V was pared by 4 bases and J by 7 bases, with 16 bases between. CDR3 region: CASSLGQRSGGYTF. The DNA for the CDR3 is TGTGCCAGCAGCCTCGGACAGCGTTCCGGTGGCTACACCTTC.

The V and J genes are TRBV3-1 (or the pseudogene TRBV3-2) and TRBJ2-1, with D possibly TRBD1 on 6 matching bases. The germline gives CDR1 LGHDT, CDR2 YNNKEL (reference sequence). The V gene lost 4 bases and the J gene lost 4 bases, with 14 bases spanning the gap. The CDR3 has 15 residues. This chain's CDR3 is CASSPTLTGYNEQFF. The CDR3 coding sequence is TGTGCCAGCAGCCCCACCCTGACAGGTTACAATGAGCAGTTCTTC.

This chain connects TRBV3-1 (or the pseudogene TRBV3-2) to TRBJ2-7; D possibly corresponds to TRBD1 (7 bases). The CDR3 has 13 amino acids. The germline gives CDR1 LGHDT, CDR2 YNNKEL (reference sequence). Trimming left V 4 bases short and J 6 bases short, with 13 bases between. CDR3 amino acids: CASSLQGGGEQYF. The CDR3 DNA reads as TGTGCCAGCAGCCTCCAGGGGGGCGGCGAGCAGTACTTC.

Concerning this clone: Other DNA sequences in the same sample also yield this CDR3. V usage is TRBV2 and J usage is TRBJ2-3; TRBD2 aligns across 12 bases. With 5 bases clipped from V and 1 base from J, the junction kept 4 bases outside the gene matches. The CDR3 extends over 16 amino acids. CDR1 is SNHLY and CDR2 is FYNNEI in the germline V gene. CDR3 nucleotides: TGTGCCAGCAGTTCCCGGACTAGCGGGGGCACAGATACGCAGTATTTT. Translated, it gives CASSSRTSGGTDTQYF.